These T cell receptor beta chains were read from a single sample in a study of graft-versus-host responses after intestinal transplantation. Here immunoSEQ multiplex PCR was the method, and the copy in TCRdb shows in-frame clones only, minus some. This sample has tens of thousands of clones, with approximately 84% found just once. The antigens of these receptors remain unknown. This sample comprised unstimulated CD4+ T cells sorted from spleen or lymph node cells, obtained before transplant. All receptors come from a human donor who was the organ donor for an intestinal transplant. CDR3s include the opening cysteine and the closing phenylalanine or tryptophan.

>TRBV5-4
CASTPGQGAYEQYF
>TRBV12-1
CASGGLGEQFF
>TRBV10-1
CASRSSGTHDEQFF
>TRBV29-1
CSVEVRPSGSDEQFF
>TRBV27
CASSSIAREKLFF
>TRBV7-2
CASSFQGADTQYF
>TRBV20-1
CSASEAFF
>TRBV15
CATSRDKGGYGYTF
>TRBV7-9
CASRGGGSTEAFF
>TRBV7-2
CASSFSPLGPYEQYF
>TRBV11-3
CASSLGRSGGSFITQYF
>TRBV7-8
CASSLRGEQFF
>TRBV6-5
CASSYRRDRGHYEQYF
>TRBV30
CAWSVVRSSTSNQPQHF
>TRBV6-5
CASRVGAGANVLTF
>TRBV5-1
CASSLDKQGRGTSEQYF
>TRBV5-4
CASRTGLYGYTF
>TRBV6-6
CASSSINDAAQHF
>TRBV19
CASSFRGTTGANVLTF
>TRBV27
CASSLSGESEAFF
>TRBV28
CASSDRAPLPNSPLHF
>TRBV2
CASSVTYEQYF
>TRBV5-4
CASSSRSSEQFF
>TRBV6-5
CASSLDSYNQPQHF
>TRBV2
CACRRSWDQPQHF
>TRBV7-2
CASSLGFLAGGFSETQYF
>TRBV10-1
CASSGTGGTDTQYF
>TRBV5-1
CASSFRGGYDEKLFF
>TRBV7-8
CASSYVYFSGRDNEQFF
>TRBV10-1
CASTGGANTGELFF
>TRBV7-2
CASSPRLVGFNEQFF
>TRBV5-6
CASSLFTQETQYF
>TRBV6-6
CASSYSSQQPQHF
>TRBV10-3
CAISDPRHTSTDTQYF
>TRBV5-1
CASSLAVFQETQYF
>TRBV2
CASRVGSLDEQFF
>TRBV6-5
CASRGGVGNQPQHF
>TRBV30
CAWSALTEAFF
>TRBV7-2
CASSLGLWAFF
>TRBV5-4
CASSSRKGDTQYF
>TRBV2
CASSDWTGETEAFF
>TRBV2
CASSRVGKGAGNEQYF
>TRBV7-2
CASSLELVTDTQYF
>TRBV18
CASSPVDGSVTQYF
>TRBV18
CASSPGTANNEQFF
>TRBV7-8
CASSSPNKGHSGELFF
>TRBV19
CASSGSVRVRGLAGATGELFF
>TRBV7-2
CASSLGAGGGDTQYF
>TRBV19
CASSDEGGLGEQYF
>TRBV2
CASSERQGMNTEAFF
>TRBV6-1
CASSEAGGLAGEQYF
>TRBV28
CASIQQAFPYEQYF
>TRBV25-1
CASRLEPGQDSYEQYF
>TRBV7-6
CASSLGRGSGNTIYF
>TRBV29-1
CSVGTGGTGELFF
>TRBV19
CASSRIAGWSNIQYF